This TCR beta chain was captured in a study of cytomegalovirus exposure and HLA in healthy donors. Overall study: In terms of ancestry, the Caucasian-associated cluster contained roughly four fifths of the approximately 420 genotyped donors.

As for the donors, each was a healthy bone marrow donor. The CDR3 is 18 amino acids. The V end was cut by 5 bases, the J end by 4 bases, with 21 bases between. Per germline, CDR1 SGHAT and CDR2 FQNNGV. Both 60 Vbeta primers and 13 Jbeta primers went into the PCR. The data were produced by immunoSEQ multiplex PCR, yet TCRdb's version contains in-frame clones alone and is incomplete. The sample yields about 160,000 clones, around 75% seen once. The TCR sequence derives from a woman aged 50 to 65 in good health and CMV-seropositive. Material: PBMCs. The genes are TRBV11-2 and TRBJ1-6; D not certain. CDR3 sequence reads: CASSLIRRTLEYNSPLHF. CDR3 nucleotide sequence: TGTGCCAGCAGCCTAATCAGGCGTACCCTTGAGTATAATTCACCCCTCCACTTT.